The clone carrying this T cell receptor (beta chain) has at least ten counts. Its matching antigen is unknown. This CDR3 region has 14 residues. The germline V gene has CDR1 DFQATT and CDR2 SNEGSKA (reference sequence). J was trimmed by 4 bases and V by 6 bases; bases with no gene match: 11. Time point: patch test 1, 2 weeks after DPC sensitization. Treatment defined: therapeutic diphenylcyclopropenone sensitization with weekly scalp DPC. The total RNA was obtained from whole blood that was not fractionated. The study enrolled 18 to 70-year-old alopecia patients suitable for DPC. The sample is drawn from a study of human T cells and chemical hapten exposure. Turning to the study itself: Patches that contained 0.01% DPC were applied to the upper back and read at 6 days.

General study findings and limits: Significantly more large CDR3 similarity clusters were formed by expanded TCRs than by controls.

TCRdb itself ran the RACE reads through MiXCR, one entry per CDR3 protein. The table has about 41,000 distinct CDR3 sequences, 3.5% to 4% seen once. The chain has TRBV20-1 and TRBJ2-5, with 7 bases lining up with TRBD2. The source was whole blood, collected in connection with sensitization to the hapten diphenylcyclopropenone (DPC). The clonotype was recovered from a middle-aged man with alopecia areata. Some clones in this sample may be carry-over from other donors' samples. CDR3 sequence: CSAVLTGRPETQYF. Here the CDR3 DNA reads TGCAGTGCCGTCCTGACCGGGAGGCCAGAGACCCAGTACTTC.